This T cell receptor beta chain was retrieved from a study of blood T cell repertoires in COVID-19. V shed 7 bases, J shed 5 bases, and the junction held 11 bases outside the gene matches. The germline V gene has CDR1 MNHEY and CDR2 SVGAGI. This CDR3 contains 15 residues. The protocol was immunoSEQ multiplex PCR, while the TCRdb copy is restricted to in-frame clones and leaves out a portion. Altogether just over 90,000 clones are present, around four fifths being singletons, with the ten largest covering less than 20%. Sequences were obtained from peripheral blood. This receptor was taken from a human donor in a cohort sampled during active COVID-19. The chain employs TRBV6-5 and TRBJ2-3; 8 bases agree with TRBD2. In nucleotides, the CDR3 is TGTGCCAGCATTCTGGGACTAGTAATGATAGATACGCAGTATTTT. Translating it yields CASILGLVMIDTQYF.